This T cell receptor (beta chain) was identified during a study of control samples from healthy donors and cancer patients. The repertoire was sequenced with immunoSEQ multiplex PCR; TCRdb's copy has only in-frame clones and lacks some. The repertoire consists of about 150,000 clones, with about 94% occurring once and the leading ten covering around 2.5%. CDR3 length: 16 residues. The germline V gene encodes CDR1 SGHRS and CDR2 YFSETQ. Trimming took 1 base from V and 2 from J, leaving 13 bases between them. The sample was blood. The genes are TRBV5-1 and TRBJ2-1, with D possibly called TRBD1 or TRBD2 (5 bases each). The TCR sequence derives from a middle-aged man in good health. CDR3 region: CASSLSGTRAYNEQFF. CDR3 in DNA: TGCGCCAGCAGCTTGTCGGGGACCCGAGCCTACAATGAGCAGTTCTTC.